This T cell receptor (beta chain) was captured in a study of PD-1 blockade in classical Hodgkin lymphoma. Stated time point: cycle 4 day 1 (C4D1), after less than 7 weeks of nivolumab. Relapse was seen in all patients after autologous stem cell transplantation, and brentuximab vedotin exposure was variable. Produced via immunoSEQ multiplex PCR; TCRdb's table is partial and in-frame only. The sample holds about 93,000 clones, roughly 73% seen once. As for this clone: No antigen is known for it.

The germline V and J ends were trimmed by 6 bases and 10 bases, with 19 bases remaining between them. Looked up from germline, CDR1 is LGHNT and CDR2 is FRNRAP. The CDR3 is 15 amino acids. Study findings and constraints: Complete responders' baseline diversity resembled that of newly diagnosed patients.

The source is a human donor with classical Hodgkin lymphoma. The material was peripheral blood mononuclear cells (PBMCs), obtained before the fourth cycle of nivolumab. The chain couples TRBV12-5 to TRBJ1-6, with D possibly matching TRBD1 (5 bases). The CDR3 DNA follows: TGTGCTAGTGGAAACGGGACTCTCCGAGGATCACCCCTCCACTTT. This codes for CASGNGTLRGSPLHF.